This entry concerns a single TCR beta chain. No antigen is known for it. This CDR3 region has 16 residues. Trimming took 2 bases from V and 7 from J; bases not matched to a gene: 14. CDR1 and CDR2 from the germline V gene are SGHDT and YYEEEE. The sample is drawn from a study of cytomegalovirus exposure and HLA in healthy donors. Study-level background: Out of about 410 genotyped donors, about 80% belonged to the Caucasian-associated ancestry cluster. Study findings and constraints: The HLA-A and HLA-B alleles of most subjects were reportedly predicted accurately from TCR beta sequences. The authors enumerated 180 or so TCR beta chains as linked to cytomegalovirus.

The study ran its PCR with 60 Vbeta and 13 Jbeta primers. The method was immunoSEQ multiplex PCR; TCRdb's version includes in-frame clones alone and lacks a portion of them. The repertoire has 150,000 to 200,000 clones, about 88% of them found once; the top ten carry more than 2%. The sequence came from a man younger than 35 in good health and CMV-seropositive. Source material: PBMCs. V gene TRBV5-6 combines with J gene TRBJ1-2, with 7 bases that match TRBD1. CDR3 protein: CASSFRLEDRFFGYTF. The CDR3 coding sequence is TGTGCCAGCAGCTTTAGGTTGGAGGACAGGTTCTTTGGCTACACCTTC.